This T cell receptor (beta chain) derives from a study of molecular identifiers for immune sequencing clone quantification (dated by TCRdb to the late 2010s). About the study as a whole: For a replicate experiment, RNA from around 20,000 or 99,000 naive CD8 T cells was divided into five aliquots, of which four were sequenced. CD8 T cells were used in a methods study to benchmark molecular-identifier clustering-based TCR repertoire sequencing (MIDCIRS) and TCR RNA copy counting.

The CDR3 runs 16 residues from the cysteine to the phenylalanine. Of the read, only the CDR3 DNA is kept; its 48 bases are in frame from base 1. Taken from the germline V gene, the CDR1 and CDR2 loops are SNHLY and FYNNEI. Compared with germline, V lacks 3 bases and J lacks 8 bases; bases without a gene match: 14. At least ten counts were recorded for this clonotype. Its cognate antigen has yet to be identified. One base away there is no much larger clone; base qualities are not given. What the study reported, not specific to this receptor: Identical TCR molecules sharing a barcode could cause highly expanded clone sizes to be underestimated. In CMV-specific effector cells, clones with more than 20 RNA copies contained over 98% of molecules, whereas in naive cells such clones contained under 1% of molecules. When barcode sub-clustering was left out, chimeric consensus sequences inflated TCR diversity, with chimeras reaching as high as 47%. The naive libraries included spiked-in Jurkat TCR RNA (roughly 11 copies' worth), and this RNA is not part of the donor repertoire. Modeling estimated about three recovered TCR RNA copies per cell, compared with approximately 10 by digital PCR, which implies 30% to 35% capture efficiency. Spiked-in Jurkat TCR RNA equivalent to a single cell was reported to be detectable even among 850,000 to 1,000,000 naive CD8 T cells.

Preparation of the library involved PCR. Sequencing was carried out with an Illumina HiSeq 4000. Bulk TCR libraries were made following a previously described method, with the TCR primers given in Table S5. The Qiagen AllPrep DNA/RNA kit was used to purify total RNA. Reads from multiple sequencing runs of the same library were pooled before analysis. Turning to the authors' computational methods: Only reads with exact TCR constant sequence were kept, trimmed to 150 nt, and grouped by their 12-nt molecular barcodes. Reads inside each barcode group were sub-clustered using a 15% Levenshtein threshold, and a quality-weighted consensus sequence was constructed for each RNA molecule. Non-functional sequences were discarded, and so were lower-count sequences lying one edit away from another sequence. Based on fitting two negative binomial distributions, any barcode sub-cluster with under 20% of the maximum read count was discarded. TCRdb reprocessing: public reads trimmed at Q25 with fastp, clones called with MiXCR, in-frame beta chains kept. Each CDR3 protein gets just one entry, which takes the most common genes and DNA from the rows behind it. The authors' filters were not applied to this entry. The sample table lists 60,000 to 70,000 distinct CDR3 sequences, 15% to 20% of them with a count of one. The ten largest make up about 1.5% of the sample.

Libraries of naive CD8 T cells were built from about 20,000 to 1,000,000 sorted cells, with 10%, 30% or 50% of the purified RNA used. Naive CD8 T cells were FACS-sorted as CD8+CD4-CCR7+CD45RA+ on a BD FACSAria II into RLT Plus buffer. Around 11 TCR copies' worth of Jurkat RNA were spiked into about 20,000-1,000,000 naive CD8 T cell samples to test detection sensitivity. Enrichment of CD8 T cells was done with RosetteSep CD8+ T Cell Enrichment Cocktail plus Ficoll-Paque, and ACK red cell lysis came afterward. The V gene is TRBV2 and the J gene is TRBJ2-3, and TRBD1 matches 7 of the central bases. This clonotype originated in a human donor in good health. Some libraries in this study had Jurkat cell RNA spiked in. Sequencing was performed on naive CD8+ T cells from blood, with Jurkat cell RNA spiked in. According to the study, the label for this sample's cell subset or site signals: FACS-sorted CD8+CD4-CCR7+CD45RA+ naive T cells. The CDR3 protein sequence reads: CASSDPTGISFGTQYF. The base sequence is TGTGCCAGCAGTGACCCGACAGGGATAAGTTTTGGTACGCAGTATTTT.